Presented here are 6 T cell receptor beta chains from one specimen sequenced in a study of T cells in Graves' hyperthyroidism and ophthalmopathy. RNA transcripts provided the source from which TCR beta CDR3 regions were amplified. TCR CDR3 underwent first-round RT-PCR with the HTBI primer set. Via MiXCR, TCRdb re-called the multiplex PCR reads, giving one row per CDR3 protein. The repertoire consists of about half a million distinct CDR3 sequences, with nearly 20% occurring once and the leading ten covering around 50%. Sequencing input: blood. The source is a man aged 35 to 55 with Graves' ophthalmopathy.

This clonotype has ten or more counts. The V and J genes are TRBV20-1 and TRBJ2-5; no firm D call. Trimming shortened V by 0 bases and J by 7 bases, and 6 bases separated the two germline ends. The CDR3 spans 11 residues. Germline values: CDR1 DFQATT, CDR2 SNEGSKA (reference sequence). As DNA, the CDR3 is TGCAGTGCTAGAGATTTGAGGACCCAGTACTTC. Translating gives CSARDLRTQYF.

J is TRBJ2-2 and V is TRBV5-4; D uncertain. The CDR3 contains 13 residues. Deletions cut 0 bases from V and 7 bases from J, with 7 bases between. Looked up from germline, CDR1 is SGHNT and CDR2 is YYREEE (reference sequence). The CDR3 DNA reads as TGTGCCAGCAGCTTGGGGGTGGACGGGGAGCTGTTTTTT. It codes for CASSLGVDGELFF.

Here the CDR3 reads CSASPRLNYGYTF. As DNA, the CDR3 is TGCAGTGCTAGTCCCAGGCTAAACTATGGCTACACCTTC. The rearrangement joins TRBV20-1 to TRBJ1-2; D gene uncertain. Germline CDR1 and CDR2: DFQATT and SNEGSKA (reference sequence). V lost 3 bases, J lost 2 bases, and 10 bases lay in between. The CDR3 length is 13 residues.

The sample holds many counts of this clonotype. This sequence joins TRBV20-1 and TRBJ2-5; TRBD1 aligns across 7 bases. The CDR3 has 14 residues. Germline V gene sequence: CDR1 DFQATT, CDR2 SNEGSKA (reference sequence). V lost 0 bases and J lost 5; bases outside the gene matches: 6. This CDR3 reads CSARDLGGGETQYF. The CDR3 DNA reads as TGCAGTGCTAGAGATTTAGGGGGCGGGGAGACCCAGTACTTC.

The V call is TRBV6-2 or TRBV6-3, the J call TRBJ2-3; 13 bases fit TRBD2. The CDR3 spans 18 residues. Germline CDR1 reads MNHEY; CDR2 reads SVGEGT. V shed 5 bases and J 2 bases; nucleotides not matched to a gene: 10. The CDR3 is CASSPPSGLAGFTDTQYF. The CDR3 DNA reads TGTGCCAGCAGTCCCCCCTCGGGACTAGCGGGGTTCACAGATACGCAGTATTTT.

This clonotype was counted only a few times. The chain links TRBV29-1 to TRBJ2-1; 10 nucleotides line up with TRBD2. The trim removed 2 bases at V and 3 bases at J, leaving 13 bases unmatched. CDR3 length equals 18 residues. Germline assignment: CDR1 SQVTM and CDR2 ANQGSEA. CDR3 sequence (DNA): TGCAGCGTTGAACGGGGGTCTCGGCTAGCGGGAGACTACAATGAGCAGTTCTTC. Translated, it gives CSVERGSRLAGDYNEQFF.